Given below is one TCR beta chain in context. What antigen it recognizes has not been identified. No base quality information exists; no much larger clone differs at one position. Participants in the prospective study were aged roughly 18 to 89 years, lived in 24 United States geographic areas, and enrolled through a virtual design. In the prospective study, cohorts were assigned on the basis of participant-reported clinical history obtained from a screening survey and a study questionnaire. Recovered participants in ImmuneRACE Cohort 3 were defined as having two consecutive negative NP/OP PCR tests, clearance from a healthcare professional, or resolution of symptoms. In the prospective study, whole blood, serum and a nasopharyngeal or oropharyngeal swab were collected from each participant by mobile phlebotomists. Over a roughly 2-month period, participants in the prospective study had the option of providing additional blood draws and questionnaires. Prospective study blood samples were shipped either frozen or at room temperature before DNA extraction.

The CDR3 runs 13 residues from the cysteine to the phenylalanine. The read is trimmed to its CDR3 DNA, 39 bases read in frame from base 1. CDR1 SGHTS and CDR2 YDEGEE are derived from the germline V gene. Relative to germline, V is 0 bases shorter and J is 5 bases shorter, with 8 bases between their ends. The data derive from a study of blood T cell repertoires in COVID-19 (dated by TCRdb to the early 2020s). For the study in its entirety: Samples from collaborators originated in the United States, Italy and Spain and spanned both the acute and convalescent phases of COVID-19. The material from the prospective study consisted of cDNA or gDNA derived from T cells, B-cell-depleted T cells, or PBMCs. Nearly every sample came with metadata listing a de-identified subject ID, COVID-19 status, age in years and sex. The repertoires were released in a freely available public database meant as a resource for research on the immune response to SARS-CoV-2. The dataset comprised deeply sampled blood TCRbeta repertoires from subjects exposed to, actively infected with, or recovered from COVID-19. Where available, HLA class I and class II types were obtained from metadata supplied by the sample provider rather than from assay-based typing. Samples were obtained from the ongoing ImmuneRACE study (first 160 participants) and from 1,000 to 1,500 subjects provided by 6 global collaborators. What the research found in general, with its limitations: The amount of clinical and demographic metadata varied by source and participant and was provided uncurated.

The immunoSEQ Assay, a bias-controlled multiplex PCR, was used to amplify TCRbeta CDR3 regions from genomic DNA. For the original study's pipeline: The number of nucleated cells in each sample was estimated by amplification of reference gene primers within the assay. To quantify the absolute abundance of each unique TCRbeta CDR3 rearrangement, sequence reads were collapsed and filtered. For each sample, productive Simpson clonality was calculated by taking the square root of Simpson's diversity index across productive rearrangements. TCRdb stores this immuneACCESS table with in-frame sequences only. Part of the clones is absent; in the studies checked, under half of the shortfall reflects unresolved V genes, and no reason is known for the rest. From that table come the V and J calls and clone size; the DNA was used to work out D and trimming. This sample holds a few hundred thousand clones; 87% were observed only once. The top ten clonotypes cover 2.5% to 3.5% of the sample.

The sample was PBMCs or T cells enriched from blood (not recorded which). The receptor was isolated from a woman in her 30s who had recovered from COVID-19. The rearranged chain carries TRBV5-8 and TRBJ1-1; the D gene remains uncertain. The DNA sequence reads TGTGCCAGCAGCTTGGATCGGAGGACTGAAGCTTTCTTT. This is translated as CASSLDRRTEAFF.